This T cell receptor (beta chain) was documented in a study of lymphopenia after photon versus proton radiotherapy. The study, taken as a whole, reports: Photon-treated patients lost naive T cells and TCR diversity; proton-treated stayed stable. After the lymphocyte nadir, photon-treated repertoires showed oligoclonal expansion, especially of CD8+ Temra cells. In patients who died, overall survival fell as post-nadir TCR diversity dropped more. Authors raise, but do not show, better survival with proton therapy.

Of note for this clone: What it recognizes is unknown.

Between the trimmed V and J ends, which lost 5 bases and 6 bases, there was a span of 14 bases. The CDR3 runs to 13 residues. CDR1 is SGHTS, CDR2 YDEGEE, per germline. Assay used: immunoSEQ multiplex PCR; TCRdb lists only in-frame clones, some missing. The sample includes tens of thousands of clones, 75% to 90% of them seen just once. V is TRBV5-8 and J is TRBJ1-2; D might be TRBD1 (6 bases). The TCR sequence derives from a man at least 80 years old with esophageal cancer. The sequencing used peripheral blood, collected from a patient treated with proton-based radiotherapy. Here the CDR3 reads CASRVRGADGYTF. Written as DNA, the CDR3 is TGTGCCAGCAGAGTTCGGGGGGCCGATGGCTACACCTTC.